This T cell receptor beta chain appears in the sequencing data of a study of CXCR3-negative and CXCR3-positive naive CD8 T cells. Libraries of TRB cDNA were made by 5' RACE and carried UMIs. No DNA is given; TCRdb re-called the 5' RACE reads and lists each CDR3 protein once. Recorded for this sample: about 90,000 distinct CDR3 sequences. This CDR3 region has 13 residues. The J gene is TRBJ2-7, the V gene TRBV12-3 or TRBV12-4; TCRdb indicates TRBD1, and absent DNA this call remains unverified. Input material: naive CXCR3- CD8+ T cells from blood. Documented subset: CD45RO-CCR7+CD27+CD95- naive CD8+ T cells lacking CXCR3 (TNR3-). The source of this sequence is a human donor in good health. Some clones in this sample may be carry-over from other donors' samples. CDR3 sequence: CASRPPDTYEQYF.